This TCR beta chain was obtained from a study of blood T cell repertoires in COVID-19. Study-level background: COVID-19 samples, acute and convalescent, were from the United States, Italy and Spain. The cDNA or gDNA used as material had been derived from T cells, B-cell-depleted T cells, or PBMCs.

Per the study methods: Estimates of nucleated cell counts were drawn from the amplification of reference gene primers. The protocol was immunoSEQ multiplex PCR, while the TCRdb copy is restricted to in-frame clones and leaves out a portion. V, J and clone size derive from that table, while D and trimming were established from the DNA sequence. The sample consists of about 240,000 clones, 80% to 85% of them appearing once. The CDR3 spans 15 residues. V lost 1 base, J lost 6 bases, and 13 bases lay in between. Germline V CDR1 and CDR2: SGHDN, FVKESK. The clonotype originates from a woman in her sixties or seventies with active or convalescent COVID-19. J is TRBJ2-1 and V is TRBV14, with a weak D call TRBD1 (6 bases). Sequencing was performed on peripheral blood. The CDR3 loop reads CASSQVRGIPNEQFF. CDR3 bases: TGTGCCAGCAGCCAAGTTAGGGGGATCCCCAATGAGCAGTTCTTC. Variable domain in full (rest from reference TRBV14 and TRBJ2-1): EAGVTQFPSHSVIEKGQTVTLRCDPISGHDNLYWYRRVMGKEIKFLLHFVKESKQDESGMPNNRFLAERTGGTYSTLKVQPAELEDSGVYFCASSQVRGIPNEQFFGPGTRLTVL.